The text below deals with one T cell receptor beta chain. Its antigen is currently unknown. This record comes from a study of cytomegalovirus exposure and HLA in healthy donors. Study results and caveats: Cytomegalovirus association was assigned to approximately 180 TCR beta chains.

Primers: 60 Vbeta forward and 13 Jbeta reverse. Repertoires were generated with immunoSEQ multiplex PCR, while TCRdb's copy carries only in-frame clones and drops some. The sample shows around 190,000 clones, nearly 80% of them seen only once. Trimming removed 7 bases from V and 0 bases from J, with 9 bases in between. This CDR3 comprises 13 residues. The germline CDR1 and CDR2 sequences are LNHNV and YYDKDF (reference sequence). This clonotype was obtained from a female donor in good health and CMV-seronegative. The V gene is TRBV15, the J gene TRBJ1-1; D is undetermined. Sequences were obtained from PBMCs. The CDR3 region has the DNA TGTGCCACCACGACGACTTTGAACACTGAAGCTTTCTTT. Amino acids: CATTTTLNTEAFF.